This T cell receptor beta chain was profiled in a study of glioma-infiltrating T cells (dated by TCRdb to 2015 to 2016). About the investigation overall: The study sequenced TCR alpha- and beta-chain repertoires from glioma tissue, from non-neoplastic brain tissue and from matched peripheral blood mononuclear cells. Each tissue-infiltrating repertoire was compared with the same patient's peripheral blood repertoire to measure divergence between tissue and blood T-cell populations. The paired cohort comprised three low-grade glioma patients, 8 or 9 primary glioblastoma patients and three non-glioma patients contributing non-neoplastic brain tissue. Here is what the overall study found, with its caveats: In non-neoplastic patients, VJ-independent divergence between tissue and blood fell below expectation, whereas in all gliomas, and especially in low-grade gliomas, the divergence rose above expectation. Very few CDR3 sequences were found to be shared between tissue and blood, and this scarcity was attributed to high CDR3 diversity and limited sampling. Group comparisons rested on small numbers: three non-neoplastic, three low-grade glioma and several glioblastoma patients.

In this sample, this clonotype turned up many times. What antigen it recognizes has not been identified. Base qualities are not at hand, and no much larger clone is one base apart. The germline V gene sets CDR1 to MDHEN and CDR2 to SYDVKM. There are 18 amino acids in the CDR3, from cysteine to phenylalanine inclusive. Only the CDR3 DNA is retained, 54 bases long and in frame from the first base. Deletion took 2 bases off V and 2 bases off J, with a span of 22 bases between the germline ends. TCR alpha and beta CDR3 regions were amplified with the iRepertoire nested amplicon-rescue multiplex PCR (arm-PCR) platform from RNA. One-step reverse transcription and amplification used roughly 90-400 ng of tissue mRNA or PBMC total RNA as input. Following bead purification, Illumina adapters were added by a secondary multiplex PCR, and libraries between 200 and 400 bp were gel-purified. The libraries contained internal 6-nucleotide barcodes that were used for demultiplexing. The libraries were sequenced on an Illumina MiSeq using 2x220 or 2x250 nucleotide paired-end reads. The paper's data handling went like this. Paired reads were merged with FLASH 1.2.11 and aligned to the GRCh37 human genome with BWA-MEM before extracting TRA and TRB reads. An IMGT-derived reference of cassette sequences and CDR3 motifs, with pseudogenes included, was used for V and J assignment. Three-frame translation of reads was performed, and productive CDR3s were defined as those with a C...FGXG motif and no stop codons. A clonotype was defined as a unique combination of a V-J cassette pair and a CDR3 amino acid sequence. Filtering of reads was based on Hamming distance, with the threshold set by the sequence error rate of each sample in mapped regions. TCRdb trimmed the raw reads at Q25, called clones with MiXCR and kept productive beta chains. Rows merge per CDR3 protein into single entries with the most common DNA and genes. TCRdb's processing, not the study's, gives the V and J calls here. The sample table shows 90,000 or so distinct CDR3 sequences, and roughly 40% are seen once. Of the sample, about two fifths is held by the ten largest clones.

Recombination connected TRBV28 to TRBJ2-7; TRBD2 is a possible D gene, resting on 5 matching bases. Sequencing was carried out using glioma tissue, nonneoplastic brain tissue, or PBMCs (not recorded which). The clonotype was recovered from a human donor with low-grade glioma or glioblastoma, undergoing nonglioma brain surgery, or in good health (not recorded which). CDR3 loop: CASSLVGVGPYGAYEQYF. The sequenced DNA: TGTGCCAGCAGTTTAGTCGGGGTAGGACCTTACGGGGCCTACGAGCAGTACTTC.